These 25 T cell receptor beta chains were sequenced from one sample in a study of blood T cell repertoires in COVID-19. This table comes from immunoSEQ multiplex PCR, and its TCRdb copy is limited to in-frame clones, with some not included. The sample holds hundreds of thousands of clones, more than 90% seen once. The sample was PBMCs or T cells enriched from blood (not recorded which). All receptors come from a man aged 55 to 69 who had recovered from COVID-19.

V usage is TRBV15 and J usage is TRBJ1-6; 9 nucleotides line up with TRBD1. The CDR3 covers 17 residues. V was clipped by 0 bases and J by 6 bases; unmatched bases: 6. CDR1 LNHNV and CDR2 YYDKDF come from the germline V gene (reference sequence). The CDR3 DNA follows: TGTGCCACCAGCAGAGATCAACAGGGGGCTTCTAATTCACCCCTCCACTTT. Its translation: CATSRDQQGASNSPLHF.

This clone occurred once. The V and J genes are TRBV27 and TRBJ2-5; 7 bases line up with TRBD1. This CDR3 is built from 14 residues. J was trimmed by 5 bases and V by 3 bases; bases with no gene match: 6. Germline V gene sequence: CDR1 MNHEY, CDR2 SMNVEV (reference sequence). CDR3 sequence (DNA): TGTGCCAGCAGTTTGGGCAGGGGGTGGGAGACCCAGTACTTC. The encoded protein is CASSLGRGWETQYF.

The CDR3 DNA reads as TGTGCCAGCAGCTTAGGACTGGACAGGTCTGACTCTGGAAACACCATATATTTT. Protein: CASSLGLDRSDSGNTIYF. The genes are TRBV7-9 and TRBJ1-3; 7 bases are a match to TRBD1. Germline V CDR1 and CDR2: SEHNR, FQNEAQ (reference sequence). This CDR3 spans 18 amino acids. V lost 1 base to trimming and J lost 0 bases; unmatched junction nucleotides: 9.

This clone was observed many times. V and J are TRBV5-1 and TRBJ2-7, with 12 bases matching TRBD2. The ends lost 4 bases at V and 4 bases at J; junction bases unmatched: 9. The CDR3 length is 16 residues. Per germline, CDR1 SGHRS and CDR2 YFSETQ. CDR3 coding DNA: TGCGCCAGCAGCCTCGCCGGACTAGCGGGACATTACGAGCAGTACTTC. The encoded protein is CASSLAGLAGHYEQYF.

The chain links TRBV27 to TRBJ1-4; tentative D call: TRBD1 (6 bases). V was pared by 8 bases and J by 2 bases, with 12 bases between. This CDR3 region has 14 residues. Per germline, CDR1 MNHEY and CDR2 SMNVEV (reference sequence). The CDR3 sequence: CASSTGNTNEKLFF. CDR3 DNA: TGTGCCAGCTCCACAGGGAATACTAATGAAAAACTGTTTTTT.

The rearrangement uses TRBV12-3 or TRBV12-4 and TRBJ2-3, with D unresolved. The germline V and J ends were trimmed by 3 bases and 9 bases, with 7 bases remaining between them. CDR3 length equals 11 residues. The CDR3 nucleotides are TGTGCCAGCAGTTTTTCGGTAACGCAGTATTTT. This gives the protein CASSFSVTQYF.

The V call is TRBV5-6, the J call TRBJ1-1; tentatively, D is TRBD1 (5 bases). Trimming shortened V by 4 bases and J by 3 bases, and 13 bases separated the two germline ends. Germline V CDR1 and CDR2: SGHDT, YYEEEE. This CDR3 region has 14 residues. The CDR3 here is CASSVRRVHTEAFF. In nucleotides, the CDR3 is TGTGCCAGCAGCGTACGCAGGGTTCACACTGAAGCTTTCTTT. Full variable domain (remainder filled in from reference TRBV5-6 and TRBJ1-1): DAGVTQSPTHLIKTRGQQVTLRCSPKSGHDTVSWYQQALGQGPQFIFQYYEEEERQRGNFPDRFSGHQFPNYSSELNVNALLLGDSALYLCASSVRRVHTEAFFGQGTRLTVV.

The CDR3 protein is CASSSGLAYSTDTQYF. The CDR3 DNA is TGTGCCAGCAGCTCCGGACTAGCTTACTCCACAGATACGCAGTATTTT. The rearrangement links TRBV7-6 to TRBJ2-3, with 8 bases identical to TRBD2. CDR3 length: 16 amino acids. Germline V lookup: CDR1 SGHVS, CDR2 FNYEAQ. V shed 4 bases and J 2 bases; nucleotides not matched to a gene: 8.

V and J are TRBV15 and TRBJ2-1; 9 bases agree with TRBD2. The V gene end was trimmed by 0 bases and the J gene end by 0 bases; junction bases not matched to a gene: 6. Germline V gene sequence: CDR1 LNHNV, CDR2 YYDKDF (reference sequence). CDR3 size: 18 residues. The CDR3 spells CATSRDRRLADSYNEQFF. CDR3 coding DNA: TGTGCCACCAGCAGAGATCGTAGACTAGCGGACTCCTACAATGAGCAGTTCTTC.

The chain employs TRBV20-1 and TRBJ2-7, with a tentative D call TRBD1 (5 bases). Per germline, CDR1 DFQATT and CDR2 SNEGSKA (reference sequence). V lost 3 bases and J lost 7, with 16 bases in between. CDR3 length: 13 amino acids. The CDR3 protein is CSASLVPQGEQYF. Here the CDR3 DNA reads TGCAGTGCTAGTTTAGTACCTCAGGGAGAGCAGTACTTC.

The chain combines TRBV12-3 or TRBV12-4 with TRBJ1-5; maybe TRBD1 (6 bases). The CDR3 sequence is 12 residues long. V was trimmed by 10 bases and J by 6 bases, leaving 13 bases between them. In DNA, the CDR3 is TGTGCCACCGGGACAAGTACTCAGCCCCAGCATTTT. It translates to CATGTSTQPQHF.

The rearrangement joins TRBV5-4 to TRBJ2-1; maybe TRBD2 (5 bases). This CDR3 comprises 15 residues. The ends were cut back, 0 bases at V and 7 bases at J, with 14 bases in the middle. Germline assignment: CDR1 SGHNT and CDR2 YYREEE (reference sequence). The CDR3 DNA is TGTGCCAGCAGCTTGGACCGGGGTGTTTGGAATGAGCAGTTCTTC. This codes for CASSLDRGVWNEQFF. The entire variable domain, with the rest obtained from reference TRBV5-4 and TRBJ2-1, is as follows: ETGVTQSPTHLIKTRGQQVTLRCSSQSGHNTVSWYQQALGQGPQFIFQYYREEENGRGNFPPRFSGLQFPNYSSELNVNALELDDSALYLCASSLDRGVWNEQFFGPGTRLTVL.

The chain has TRBV7-8 and TRBJ2-1; D possibly corresponds to TRBD2 (5 bases). The CDR3 is 14 amino acids. The V and J ends lost 5 bases and 15 bases respectively, with 23 bases between them. Germline V CDR1 and CDR2: SGHVS, FQNEAQ. The CDR3 sequence is CASSPQRRAGVRFF. The CDR3 DNA sequence: TGTGCCAGCAGCCCGCAGAGGCGGGCGGGCGTGCGGTTCTTC.

The chain recombines TRBV4-2 with TRBJ1-3, with TRBD1 identical over 9 bases. Germline lookup yields CDR1 LGHNA and CDR2 YNFKEQ. V lost 2 bases and J lost 3; bases outside the gene matches: 5. The CDR3 sequence is 16 residues long. CDR3 sequence (DNA): TGTGCCAGCAGCCAACGGGGACAGGGCAATGGAAACACCATATATTTT. It is translated as CASSQRGQGNGNTIYF.

The rearrangement links TRBV5-5 to TRBJ2-2; maybe TRBD2 (5 bases). V lost 6 bases and J 6 bases, leaving 18 bases between the germline ends. The CDR3 covers 15 residues. Germline lookup yields CDR1 SGHKS and CDR2 YYEKEE (reference sequence). The CDR3 DNA is TGTGCCAGCACTGGACTCGCGACTACACCCGGGGAGCTGTTTTTT. It codes for CASTGLATTPGELFF.

The V gene is TRBV27, the J gene TRBJ2-7; D not certain. V lost 3 bases and J lost 2, with 14 bases in between. Germline CDR1 reads MNHEY; CDR2 reads SMNVEV (reference sequence). This CDR3 contains 15 residues. This CDR3 is CASSFGAGVPYEQYF. In DNA form, the CDR3 reads TGTGCCAGCAGTTTCGGCGCAGGTGTGCCCTACGAGCAGTACTTC.

The chain employs TRBV27 and TRBJ1-1; unclear D gene. V was clipped by 4 bases and J by 3 bases, with 12 bases between them. Looked up from germline, CDR1 is MNHEY and CDR2 is SMNVEV (reference sequence). The CDR3 contains 14 residues. CDR3 amino acids: CASSSYGRDTEAFF. CDR3 bases: TGTGCCAGCAGTTCTTACGGGAGGGACACTGAAGCTTTCTTT.

The chain combines TRBV3-1 (or the pseudogene TRBV3-2) with TRBJ2-3; a weak D match, TRBD2 (5 bases). CDR1 LGHDT and CDR2 YNNKEL come from the germline V gene (reference sequence). The CDR3 runs 15 residues. V was clipped by 2 bases and J by 3 bases, with 12 bases between them. CDR3 sequence reads: CASSQRGVSTDTQYF. DNA of the CDR3: TGTGCCAGCAGCCAACGGGGAGTATCAACAGATACGCAGTATTTT.

The V and J genes are TRBV6-5 and TRBJ1-1, with unresolved D. With 4 bases removed from V and 5 bases from J, the gap between germline ends came to 8 bases. The germline V gene encodes CDR1 MNHEY and CDR2 SVGAGI. The CDR3 loop spans 12 amino acids. In DNA, the CDR3 is TGTGCCAGCAGTTGGACTCAGACTGAAGCTTTCTTT. The encoded protein is CASSWTQTEAFF.

This clone was detected only a few times. The V gene is TRBV6-5, the J gene TRBJ1-2, with 7 bases identical to TRBD1. CDR1 and CDR2 (germline): MNHEY, SVGAGI. V gave up 5 bases and J gave up 8 bases; unmatched junction bases: 11. This CDR3 contains 14 residues. The DNA for the CDR3 is TGTGCCAGCAGTAGCCAAGGGGGCGCTGAGGGCTACACCTTC. Encoded protein: CASSSQGGAEGYTF.

This chain joins TRBV15 and TRBJ2-7, with D possibly TRBD2 on 7 matching bases. Trimming removed 3 bases from V and 4 bases from J, with 19 bases in between. This CDR3 is 16 amino acids long. The germline gives CDR1 LNHNV, CDR2 YYDKDF (reference sequence). This CDR3 reads CATSSPGGQGQYEQYF. CDR3 nucleotides: TGTGCCACCAGCAGCCCCGGGGGGCAGGGGCAGTACGAGCAGTACTTC.

V is TRBV12-3 or TRBV12-4 and J is TRBJ2-2; D gene uncertain. With 11 bases removed from V and 5 bases from J, the gap between germline ends came to 9 bases. The CDR3 consists of 11 residues. CDR3 nucleotide sequence: TGTGCCGCCCGAGCGACCGGGGAGCTGTTTTTT. This translates into CAARATGELFF.

The chain links TRBV6-1 to TRBJ1-6, with 8 bases fitting TRBD1. Germline CDR1 is MNHNS and CDR2 is SASEGT. V gave up 7 bases and J gave up 7 bases; unmatched junction bases: 9. The CDR3 sequence is 15 residues long. CDR3 DNA sequence: TGTGCCAGCAACGACGTCCGACAGGGGAATTCACCCCTCCACTTT. Its protein product is CASNDVRQGNSPLHF.

The rearrangement uses TRBV19 and TRBJ1-1; 10 nucleotides align to TRBD1. Losses at the gene ends were 9 bases for V and 4 bases for J; bases not matched to a gene: 5. The germline gives CDR1 LNHDA, CDR2 SQIVND (reference sequence). This CDR3 spans 13 amino acids. The CDR3, as DNA: TGTGCCAGCCGGGACAGGGGATTCACTGAAGCTTTCTTT. As protein: CASRDRGFTEAFF.

The J gene is TRBJ2-3, the V gene TRBV7-9; tentatively, D is TRBD1 (5 bases). From germline, CDR1 is SEHNR and CDR2 FQNEAQ (reference sequence). The CDR3 totals 17 residues. V dropped 2 bases and J dropped 2 bases, with 17 bases sitting between them. The CDR3 here is CASSLWTWGEDTDTQYF. The CDR3, as DNA: TGTGCCAGCAGCTTATGGACCTGGGGCGAAGACACAGATACGCAGTATTTT.